This paragraph covers one T cell receptor (beta chain) sequence. No antigen is known for it. This sample was taken from a study of cytomegalovirus exposure and HLA in healthy donors. Study results and caveats: Most of the TCR beta V segments (in an earlier analysis) were productive either about 87% or about 30% of the time. The only immune exposure information that was available was CMV serostatus. Reportedly, diagnosis of cytomegalovirus status by the classifier showed high specificity and sensitivity. Across all donors, roughly uniform sequencing depth was an assumption of the presence/absence analyses.

In germline, CDR1 is SGHDT, CDR2 YYEEEE. Trimming took off 2 bases at V and 2 bases at J, with 11 bases between the two ends. The CDR3 has 14 residues. The PCR had 60 Vbeta and 13 Jbeta primers. The assay was immunoSEQ multiplex PCR, and TCRdb's table has in-frame clones only and misses some. The data show some 150,000 clones, around 79% seen once. The sample taken for sequencing was PBMCs. This TCR was recovered from a man aged 35-49 years in good health and CMV-seronegative. The genes are TRBV5-6 and TRBJ2-7; D remains ambiguous. The CDR3 DNA reads TGTGCCAGCAGCTTTCTCCCGGGTACCTACGAGCAGTACTTC. Its protein is CASSFLPGTYEQYF.